This T cell receptor (beta chain) was obtained from a study of cytomegalovirus exposure and HLA in healthy donors. Whole-study context: Genotyping showed roughly 83% of fewer than 500 donors falling in the Caucasian-associated ancestry cluster.

General observations from the study: Reports showed the classifier diagnosing cytomegalovirus status with high specificity and sensitivity. In a later analysis, parvovirus B19, influenza, CMV and Epstein-Barr virus appeared linked to several top co-occurrence clusters. Earlier findings revealed that most TCR beta V segments proved productive either about 90% or about 30% of the time.

It was with 60 Vbeta and 13 Jbeta primers that the PCR ran. Profiling relied on immunoSEQ multiplex PCR, and the TCRdb table lists in-frame clones only, not all of them. The sample has about 98,000 clones, about 83% seen once. Comments on this clone: Its cognate antigen is unknown.

Germline V gene data show CDR1 as MNHEY and CDR2 as SMNVEV (reference sequence). This CDR3 is 13 amino acids long. The germline V and J ends were trimmed by 3 bases and 4 bases, with 9 bases remaining between them. The sequence was collected from a man in his sixties in good health and CMV-seropositive. The gene calls are TRBV27 and TRBJ1-1; D not certain. The sample comprised PBMCs. CDR3 sequence reads: CASSFRRGTEAFF. CDR3 nucleotide sequence: TGTGCCAGCAGTTTCCGGAGAGGCACTGAAGCTTTCTTT.